This TCR beta chain was observed in a study of blood T cell repertoires in COVID-19. Overall study: Acute and convalescent COVID-19 specimens originated in the United States, Italy and Spain.

Germline V gene lookup returns CDR1 SGHRS and CDR2 YFSETQ. Trimming cost V 4 bases and J 7 bases; bases outside gene matches: 6. CDR3 size: 13 residues. Assay: immunoSEQ multiplex PCR; the TCRdb copy retains only in-frame clones and omits some. Of some 120,000 clones detected, more than 70% appear once; the ten largest clones hold about 3.9%. Input material: peripheral blood. This clonotype was sampled from a man aged 55 to 70 with acute or convalescent COVID-19. The chain combines TRBV5-1 with TRBJ1-1, with 8 bases matching TRBD1. In nucleotides, the CDR3 is TGCGCCAGCAGCCCAGGGGGCGCGAGTGAAGCTTTCTTT. It translates to CASSPGGASEAFF.